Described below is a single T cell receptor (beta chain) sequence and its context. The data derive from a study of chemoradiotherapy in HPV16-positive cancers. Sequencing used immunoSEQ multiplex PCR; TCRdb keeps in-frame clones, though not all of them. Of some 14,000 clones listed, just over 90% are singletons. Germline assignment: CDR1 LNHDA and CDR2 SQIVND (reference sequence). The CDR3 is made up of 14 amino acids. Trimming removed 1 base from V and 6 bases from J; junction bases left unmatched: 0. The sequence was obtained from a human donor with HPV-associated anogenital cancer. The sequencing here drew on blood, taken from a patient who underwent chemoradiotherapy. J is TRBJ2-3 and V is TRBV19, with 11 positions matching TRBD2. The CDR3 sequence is CASSIASGGDTQYF. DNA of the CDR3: TGTGCCAGTAGTATAGCTAGCGGGGGGGATACGCAGTATTTT.